The clone carrying this T cell receptor (beta chain) counts as medium-sized by frequency. Its antigen is unknown. The read terminates 3 residues ahead of where the CDR3 ends, so the germline J gene completes it. This CDR3 has 15 residues. The V end lost 1 base, the J end lost 7 bases, and 13 bases lay between the germline ends. Per the germline V gene, CDR1 is SGHVS and CDR2 is FNYEAQ. The sample comes from a study of T cells in women clearing cervical HPV infection. Study context: HLA type could not be excluded as a confounder. Findings of the study overall: Unknown T-cell numbers per sample may underlie the richness differences.

Clones were read by immunoSEQ multiplex PCR, and TCRdb kept only the in-frame ones, dropping some. The sample has 25,000 to 35,000 clones; the top ten hold around 17%. The sequence was collected from a woman aged 18-70 years with a cervical HPV16 infection that either progressed to CIN3+ or cleared (not recorded which). Material for sequencing was blood buffy coat. V usage is TRBV7-6 and J usage is TRBJ1-4, with no clear D. This CDR3 reads CASSLEQPRGEKLFF. The DNA read from the CDR3 is TGTGCCAGCAGCTTAGAGCAGCCCCGGGGTGAAAAA.